These 19 T cell receptor beta chains originate from one sample sequenced in a study of CD8+CD57+ T cells in acquired aplastic anemia. Genomic DNA templated the TCR beta VDJ and CDR3 profiling. TCRdb re-called the reads with MiXCR, one entry per CDR3 protein. The sample gives approximately 270,000 distinct CDR3 sequences, approximately 55% of which show up once; 7.5% to 9% is in the top ten. Sequencing was performed on sorted CD4+, CD8+, or CD8+CD57+ T cells (not recorded which) from PBMCs. The receptors come from a human donor with severe aplastic anemia or a healthy control (not recorded which).

This chain uses TRBV5-4 with TRBJ2-6, with 7 bases that match TRBD2. In germline, CDR1 is SGHNT, CDR2 YYREEE (reference sequence). The CDR3 totals 15 residues. V lost 1 base to trimming and J lost 3 bases; unmatched junction nucleotides: 1. CDR3 sequence reads: CASSLSGDGANVLTF. The CDR3 DNA sequence: TGTGCCAGCAGCTTGAGCGGGGATGGGGCCAACGTCCTGACTTTC.

This clonotype showed up many times. The chain recombines TRBV25-1 with TRBJ1-3, with D uncertain. Germline values: CDR1 MGHDK, CDR2 SYGVNS. This CDR3 comprises 13 residues. V was trimmed by 8 bases and J by 0 bases, leaving 8 bases between them. CDR3 coding DNA: TGTGCCAGCGGCCAGAACTCTGGAAACACCATATATTTT. Encoded protein: CASGQNSGNTIYF.

A word on this clonotype: The junction differs from germline at one of its ends, possibly a read error. The chain employs TRBV11-1 and TRBJ2-1, with 10 nucleotides matching TRBD2. The germline V gene has CDR1 SGHAT and CDR2 FQDESV (reference sequence). The CDR3 is made up of 16 amino acids. The CDR3 coding sequence is TGTGCCTGCAGCTTCGCTCAGCGGGGGGGTTTCAATGAGCAGTTCTTC. As protein: CACSFAQRGGFNEQFF.

The chain joins TRBV20-1 to TRBJ2-7; TRBD1 matches at 8 bases. The length of the CDR3 is 12 residues. Germline-derived CDR1 and CDR2 are DFQATT and SNEGSKA (reference sequence). V shed 3 bases, J shed 6 bases, and the junction held 4 bases outside the gene matches. This CDR3 is CSARRQGAEQYF. The CDR3 DNA reads as TGCAGTGCTAGGCGTCAGGGGGCCGAGCAGTACTTC.

The CDR3 reads CSVPGPRPTYEQYF. Here the CDR3 DNA reads TGCAGCGTCCCGGGACCTCGGCCTACCTACGAGCAGTACTTC. This chain uses TRBV29-1 with TRBJ2-7; perhaps D is TRBD1 or TRBD2 (5 bases each). CDR1 and CDR2 from the germline V gene are SQVTM and ANQGSEA. The CDR3 is 14 amino acids. V gave up 6 bases and J gave up 2 bases, with 17 bases separating them.

Only one count was recorded for this clonotype. J is TRBJ1-2 and V is TRBV6-5, with a possible D match to TRBD1 (5 bases). V lost 2 bases and J lost 8, with 21 bases in between. Germline assignment: CDR1 MNHEY and CDR2 SVGAGI. The CDR3 extends over 16 amino acids. CDR3 nucleotides: TGTGCCAGCAGTTACACGGGGCCTGGGAGCCTAGGCGGCTACACCTTC. Amino acid sequence: CASSYTGPGSLGGYTF.

This rearrangement joins TRBV20-1 to TRBJ1-3; TRBD1 aligns across 8 bases. V dropped 0 bases and J dropped 4; count of bases not matched to a gene: 5. Per the germline V gene, CDR1 is DFQATT and CDR2 is SNEGSKA (reference sequence). The CDR3 loop spans 15 amino acids. The CDR3 here is CSARDRGPSGNTIYF. DNA of the CDR3: TGCAGTGCTAGAGACAGGGGGCCTTCCGGAAACACCATATATTTT.

The chain has TRBV10-2 and TRBJ2-5; TRBD2 agrees at 9 bases. Germline trimming cut 7 bases from V and 4 bases from J; bases unmatched to any gene: 10. The CDR3 is 15 amino acids. Germline V lookup: CDR1 WSHSY, CDR2 SAAADI. The CDR3, as DNA: TGCGCCAGCAATGTAGGGCTAGCGGGACTAGAGACCCAGTACTTC. It translates to CASNVGLAGLETQYF.

This clonotype was seen at least ten times. The chain has TRBV4-1 and TRBJ1-6, with D possibly matching TRBD1 (5 bases). The CDR3 extends over 15 amino acids. CDR1 and CDR2 from the germline V gene are MGHRA and YSYEKL. Trimming stripped 0 bases from V and 13 bases from J, with 16 bases between. CDR3: CASSQEWWGGSPLHF. CDR3 in DNA: TGCGCCAGCAGCCAAGAGTGGTGGGGGGGATCGCCCCTCCACTTT.

This chain joins TRBV5-4 and TRBJ2-5; TRBD2 matches at 9 bases. Germline assignment: CDR1 SGHNT and CDR2 YYREEE (reference sequence). This CDR3 spans 16 amino acids. After removal of 4 bases from V and 4 bases from J, the junction contained 11 bases not matched to a gene. As DNA, the CDR3 is TGTGCCAGCAGCCCCGGGGTACAAGCGGGAGGAGAGACCCAGTACTTC. Translated: CASSPGVQAGGETQYF.

This chain joins TRBV7-9 and TRBJ2-3, with 8 bases that match TRBD2. The germline gives CDR1 SEHNR, CDR2 FQNEAQ (reference sequence). The ends lost 4 bases at V and 2 bases at J; junction bases unmatched: 5. This CDR3 is 15 amino acids long. DNA for the CDR3: TGTGCCAGCAGCTCCACGGGACTAGACACAGATACGCAGTATTTT. Protein: CASSSTGLDTDTQYF.

The chain joins TRBV5-6 to TRBJ2-2; TRBD1 aligns across 11 bases. The CDR3 covers 16 residues. In germline, CDR1 is SGHDT, CDR2 YYEEEE. Trimming took 5 bases from V and 5 from J; bases not matched to a gene: 8. The CDR3 nucleotides read TGTGCCAGCAGTCTCCCGGGACAGGGGGTAACCGGGGAGCTGTTTTTT. As protein: CASSLPGQGVTGELFF.

This chain connects TRBV13 to TRBJ2-1, with D uncertain. Trimming pared 5 bases from V and 6 bases from J, leaving 14 bases between. Germline CDR1 PRHDT, CDR2 FYEKMQ (reference sequence). This CDR3 has 14 amino acids. This chain's CDR3 is CASSATTFGNEQFF. The CDR3 DNA follows: TGTGCCAGCAGCGCTACTACCTTCGGCAATGAGCAGTTCTTC.

This clonotype has ten or more counts. The J gene is TRBJ2-1, the V gene TRBV5-1; 9 bases are a match to TRBD1. CDR1 and CDR2 from the germline V gene are SGHRS and YFSETQ. CDR3 size: 13 residues. V dropped 2 bases and J dropped 8; count of bases not matched to a gene: 2. CDR3 sequence: CASSFRQGDEQFF. CDR3 DNA: TGCGCCAGCAGCTTCCGACAGGGGGATGAGCAGTTCTTC.

This clonotype came up once. The chain uses TRBV19 and TRBJ2-7; D is unresolved. V lost 5 bases, J lost 3 bases, and 14 bases lay in between. The CDR3 sequence is 14 residues long. CDR1 is LNHDA, CDR2 SQIVND, per germline (reference sequence). The CDR3 DNA is TGTGCCAGTAGTTATGGGGTTCCCAACTACGAGCAGTACTTC. Protein sequence: CASSYGVPNYEQYF.

This clonotype was picked up many times. This chain links TRBV7-8 with TRBJ2-5; TRBD2 matches 12 bases. Trimming took 6 bases from V and 4 from J; bases not matched to a gene: 9. In germline, CDR1 is SGHVS, CDR2 FQNEAQ. CDR3 size: 16 residues. CDR3 region: CASSYRLAGEGETQYF. CDR3 nucleotides: TGTGCCAGCAGTTATCGACTAGCGGGGGAAGGAGAGACCCAGTACTTC.

At least ten counts were recorded for this clonotype. This sequence joins TRBV6-1 and TRBJ2-7; 7 nucleotides agree with TRBD2. This CDR3 has 14 residues. J lost 1 base, V lost 11 bases, and 11 bases had no gene match. Germline V gene lookup returns CDR1 MNHNS and CDR2 SASEGT. DNA for the CDR3: TGTGCCTGCCCAGCGGGGTTAGGGTCCTACGAGCAGTACTTC. It specifies CACPAGLGSYEQYF.

This chain connects TRBV2 to TRBJ1-4; tentative D call: TRBD1 (5 bases). The CDR3 consists of 16 residues. CDR1 and CDR2 (germline): SNHLY, FYNNEI. V gave up 3 bases and J gave up 8 bases, with 19 bases separating them. DNA of the CDR3: TGTGCCAGCAGTGAGGGAGACCGGGGCTTGGGGGAAAAACTGTTTTTT. Its translation is CASSEGDRGLGEKLFF.

Concerning this clonotype: A much larger clone lies a single base off, so this may be a read error. This chain links TRBV19 with TRBJ1-6, with 7 bases lining up with TRBD1. The length of the CDR3 is 15 residues. Germline CDR1 LNHDA, CDR2 SQIVND (reference sequence). J was trimmed by 8 bases and V by 9 bases; bases with no gene match: 13. The CDR3 loop reads CASTFQGQKDSPLHF. As DNA, the CDR3 is TGTGCCAGCACGTTCCAGGGACAGAAAGATTCACCCCTCCACTTT.